One T cell receptor beta chain is described in this entry. The entry originates in a study of technical replicates of blood from several donors. This table comes from immunoSEQ multiplex PCR, and its TCRdb copy is limited to in-frame clones, with some not included. The sample shows 77,000 or so clones, roughly 92% of them seen only once. The ends lost 4 bases at V and 8 bases at J; junction bases unmatched: 9. This CDR3 is built from 15 residues. The V gene's germline CDR1 is LGHNA and CDR2 YNFKEQ. The chain employs TRBV4-2 and TRBJ1-4; 8 bases align to TRBD1. The material sequenced was T cells isolated from PBMCs. This TCR came from a human donor in good health. CDR3 coding DNA: TGTGCCAGCAGCCTAGGGACAGGTTCTACGGAAAAACTGTTTTTT. Protein sequence: CASSLGTGSTEKLFF.